This TCR beta chain is from a study of cytotoxic CD8 clonotypes in ibrutinib-treated CLL. Background on the study: Response specimens were obtained following a median treatment duration of 12 months, with a range of 6 to 36. Findings and caveats of the study: There were few public clonotypes, and on treatment they contracted or stayed stable.

J lost 6 bases, V lost 0 bases, and 7 bases had no gene match. This CDR3 contains 16 residues. Per germline, CDR1 LNHNV and CDR2 YYDKDF (reference sequence). A note on this clone: Its matching antigen is unknown.

Investigators sought sequencing depths of between 1 in 200,000 and 1 in 1 million T cells. Using immunoSEQ multiplex PCR, the repertoire was profiled, and TCRdb retains in-frame clones only, with some absent. The repertoire holds about 300,000 clones, with about 72% as singletons. The sequence was collected from a human donor with chronic lymphocytic leukemia. The chain uses TRBV15 and TRBJ2-3; 9 nucleotides agree with TRBD2. The sequenced sample was PBMCs, obtained at disease progression, from a patient treated with ibrutinib. The CDR3 reads CATSRDPRRGGDTQYF. The CDR3 DNA sequence: TGTGCCACCAGCAGAGATCCTCGGCGGGGGGGGGATACGCAGTATTTT.